This TCR beta chain was identified in a study of blood T cell repertoires in COVID-19. Study-wide context: PBMCs, B-cell-depleted T cells, or T cells provided the cDNA or gDNA that made up the material.

CDR1 is SGHRS, CDR2 YFSETQ, per germline. The CDR3 has 15 residues. V lost 5 bases and J lost 4, with 13 bases in between. Seattle researchers signed up patients amid active infection and tracked them longitudinally. Original handling: Counts of nucleated cells, estimated from reference gene primer amplification, were obtained. Sequencing was performed with immunoSEQ multiplex PCR; in TCRdb, only in-frame clones are kept and a portion is missing. V, J and clone size reflect that table, while D and trimming were determined from the DNA. The sample includes 60,000 to 85,000 clones, 80% to 90% of them seen just once.

The sequence came from a man aged 55 to 70 with COVID-19, enrolled during active disease. Sequencing input: peripheral blood. The V and J genes are TRBV5-1 and TRBJ2-6; D is uncertain. CDR3 in amino acids: CASRFEVTGANVLTF. In nucleotides, the CDR3 is TGCGCCAGCAGGTTTGAGGTGACCGGGGCCAACGTCCTGACTTTC.